This T cell receptor (beta chain) originates from a study of T cells in Graves' hyperthyroidism and ophthalmopathy (dated by TCRdb to about 2019). Background on the whole study: To identify TCR V-J signatures that set the groups apart, the researchers used a discovery cohort of 95 to 100 patients, made up of under 45 with Graves' ophthalmopathy and about 55 with stable Graves' hyperthyroidism. An independent validation cohort of around 19 hyperthyroidism patients and approximately 17 patients who later progressed to ophthalmopathy tested prospective prediction of ophthalmopathy. For training and testing, the 80 to 100 patients in the discovery cohort were randomly divided in a 7:3 ratio. The study also compared thyroid tissue and blood T-cell repertoires from 5 to 7 Graves' hyperthyroidism patients. Following sampling, methimazole starting at 30 mg daily was given to hyperthyroidism patients, and high-dose intravenous methylprednisolone was given to ophthalmopathy patients. According to the paper, TCR Vbeta CDR3 sequencing was carried out on 120 to 150 peripheral blood samples, which came from 40 to 45 ophthalmopathy, 75 to 80 hyperthyroidism and approximately 17 progressor patients. The paper's findings and limits, for the study overall: A model built on a 13 V-J signature distinguished ophthalmopathy from stable hyperthyroidism, reaching about 88% sensitivity and about 81% specificity in cross-validation and 80%/75% in testing. In validation, the model predicted progression to ophthalmopathy with approximately 70% sensitivity and over 72% specificity, a median of 6.5 months before onset. Sample size was not statistically predetermined, and investigators were not blinded to group allocation. Blood samples also contained most of the expanded thyroid clonotypes (frequency above 0.001), which suggests that blood repertoires may reflect thyroid immune responses.

Inclusive of the bounding cysteine and phenylalanine, the CDR3 is 14 residues long. The kept DNA is CDR3 alone, 42 bases in frame from the first base. Unmatched junction bases come to 5, with V trimmed by 5 bases and J by 9 bases. Taken from the germline V gene (reference sequence), the CDR1 and CDR2 loops are LNHNV and YYDKDF. As for this clonotype: Which antigen it targets is not known. Base qualities were left out, and no much larger clone turns up one base away.

Stable Graves' hyperthyroidism was defined as no progression to ophthalmopathy during 18 months of follow-up. Hyperthyroidism patients were newly diagnosed, had a disease duration of under 2 months, and were aged 18 to 65 years. The study excluded patients with uncontrolled infections, other autoimmune diseases, pregnancy or lactation. Clinical symptoms, serum thyroxine and TRAb, thyroid ultrasound, and orbital computed tomography formed the basis for the diagnoses. Total RNA was extracted using Trizol reagent, and RNA quality was assessed on an Agilent 2100 Bioanalyzer. Amplification of TCR beta CDR3 regions was carried out from RNA transcripts. The first round of RT-PCR for the TCR CDR3 was performed with the HTBI primer set and the Qiagen OneStep RT-PCR kit. A second multiplex PCR round built the libraries, followed by size selection and purification. Sequencing of the libraries was done on an Illumina HiSeq2000 using paired-end 100 bp reads. The authors' analysis ran thus. Raw data were processed with SOAPnuke, discarding reads with adapters, uncalled bases, mean Phred below 15, or no exact constant-primer or identifier match. COPE v1.2.5 was used to merge the high-quality paired reads, and each unique nucleotide sequence was defined as a clonotype. Clonotypes were aligned to IMGT TRBV, TRBD and TRBJ reference segments using MiTCR v1.1. The analysis included only V-J combinations with a frequency above 0.0001, which together covered over 98% of the repertoires. The TCS score was defined as F50 (clonal expansion) divided by E x V (chaos), with BLOSUM62-based TCRdist calculated between CDR3 peptides within each V-J. Welch's t-statistics and random forest reduced roughly 500 V-J features to some 14, which were used in a naive Bayes classifier (R e1071). The similarity between thyroid and blood repertoires was quantified using the Morisita-Horn index. The public reads were quality trimmed at Q25 with fastp and then assembled into clones with MiXCR by TCRdb, keeping productive beta chains. For every CDR3 protein sequence, its rows merge into one entry that carries the most common genes and DNA. Here the V and J calls rest on TCRdb's processing, not on the authors' analysis. The sample table records roughly 98,000 distinct CDR3 sequences; 40% of these occur just once. Jointly, the top ten make up about 9.4% of the sample.

The sequence was collected from a woman younger than 45 with Graves' hyperthyroidism. This chain is built from TRBV15 and TRBJ1-5; 12 bases in between match TRBD1. The source material was peripheral blood or thyroid tissue (not recorded which). The CDR3 corresponds to CATSGGTGGLPQHF. The base sequence is TGTGCCACCAGCGGCGGGACAGGGGGCCTGCCCCAGCATTTT.